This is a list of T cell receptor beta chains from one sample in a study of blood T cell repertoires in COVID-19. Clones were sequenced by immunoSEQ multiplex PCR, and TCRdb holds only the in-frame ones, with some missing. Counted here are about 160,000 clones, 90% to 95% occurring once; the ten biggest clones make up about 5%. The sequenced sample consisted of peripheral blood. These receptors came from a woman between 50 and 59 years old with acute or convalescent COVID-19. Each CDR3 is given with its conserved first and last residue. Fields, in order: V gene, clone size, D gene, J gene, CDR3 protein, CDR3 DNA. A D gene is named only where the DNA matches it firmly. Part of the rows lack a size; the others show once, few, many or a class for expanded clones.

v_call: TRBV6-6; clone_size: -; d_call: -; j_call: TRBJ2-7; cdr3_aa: CASSFQRNSYEQYF; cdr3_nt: TGTGCCAGCAGTTTCCAGCGGAACTCCTACGAGCAGTACTTC
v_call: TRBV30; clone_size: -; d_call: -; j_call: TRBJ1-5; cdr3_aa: CAWSVRENQPQHF; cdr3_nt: TGTGCCTGGAGTGTGCGAGAGAATCAGCCCCAGCATTTT
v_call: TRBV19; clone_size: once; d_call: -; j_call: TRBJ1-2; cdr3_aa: CASSIGAALDF; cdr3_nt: TGTGCCAGTAGTATTGGGGCAGCTCTCGACTTC
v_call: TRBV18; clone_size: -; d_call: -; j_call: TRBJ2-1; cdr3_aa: CASSPGWGDEQFF; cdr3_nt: TGTGCCAGCTCCCCCGGATGGGGCGATGAGCAGTTCTTC
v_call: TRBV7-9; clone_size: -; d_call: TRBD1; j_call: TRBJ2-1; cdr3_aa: CASSLERQGAGNEQFF; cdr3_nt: TGTGCCAGCAGCTTAGAACGGCAGGGGGCGGGAAATGAGCAGTTCTTC
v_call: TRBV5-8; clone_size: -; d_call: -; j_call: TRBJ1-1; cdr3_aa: CASSLVGSRGAFF; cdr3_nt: TGTGCCAGCAGCTTGGTGGGGTCCAGGGGAGCTTTCTTT
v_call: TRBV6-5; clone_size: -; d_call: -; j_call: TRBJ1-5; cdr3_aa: CASSPLGGNQPQHF; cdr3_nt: TGTGCCAGCAGTCCCCTGGGGGGGAATCAGCCCCAGCATTTT
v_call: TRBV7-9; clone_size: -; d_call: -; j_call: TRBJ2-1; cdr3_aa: CASGASEQFF; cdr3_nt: TGTGCCAGCGGAGCTAGTGAGCAGTTCTTC
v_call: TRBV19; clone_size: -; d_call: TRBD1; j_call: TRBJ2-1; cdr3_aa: CASSVGQGSYNEQFF; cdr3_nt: TGTGCCAGTAGTGTCGGACAGGGTTCCTACAATGAGCAGTTCTTC
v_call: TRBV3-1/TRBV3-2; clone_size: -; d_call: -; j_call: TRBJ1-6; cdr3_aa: CASSFRGNSPLHF; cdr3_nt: TGTGCCAGCAGTTTTAGGGGGAATTCACCCCTCCACTTT
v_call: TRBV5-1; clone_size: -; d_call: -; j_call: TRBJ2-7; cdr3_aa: CASRSRDGTSYEQYF; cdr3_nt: TGCGCCAGCAGATCGCGGGACGGGACCTCCTACGAGCAGTACTTC
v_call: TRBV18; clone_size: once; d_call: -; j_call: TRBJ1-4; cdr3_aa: CASSPGGGDEKLFF; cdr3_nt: TGTGCCAGCTCACCAGGTGGAGGGGATGAAAAACTGTTTTTT
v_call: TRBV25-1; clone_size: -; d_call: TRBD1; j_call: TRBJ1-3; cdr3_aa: CASSESGRGLGNTIYF; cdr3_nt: TGTGCCAGCAGTGAATCGGGCAGGGGGCTAGGAAACACCATATATTTT
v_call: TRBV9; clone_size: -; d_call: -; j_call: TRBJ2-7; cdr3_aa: CASSVDSASSLYEQYF; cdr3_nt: TGTGCCAGCAGCGTAGACTCGGCTAGCTCTCTTTACGAGCAGTACTTC
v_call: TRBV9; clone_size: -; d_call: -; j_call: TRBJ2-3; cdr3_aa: CASSVSSNHEDTQYF; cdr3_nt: TGTGCCAGCAGCGTATCTAGCAATCATGAAGATACGCAGTATTTT
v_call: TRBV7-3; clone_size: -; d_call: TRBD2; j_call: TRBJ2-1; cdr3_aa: CASSLLAGDHNEQFF; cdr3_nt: TGTGCCAGCAGCTTATTGGCGGGGGACCACAATGAGCAGTTCTTC
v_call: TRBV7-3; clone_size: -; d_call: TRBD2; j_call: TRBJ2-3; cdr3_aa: CASSQLAGDTDTQYF; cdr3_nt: TGTGCCAGCAGCCAACTAGCGGGGGACACAGATACGCAGTATTTT
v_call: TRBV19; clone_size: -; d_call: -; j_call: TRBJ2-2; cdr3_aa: CASSVGQGLGELFF; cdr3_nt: TGTGCCAGTAGCGTGGGTCAGGGGCTCGGGGAGCTGTTTTTT
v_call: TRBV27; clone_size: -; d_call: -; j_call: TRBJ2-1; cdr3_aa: CASRPGSGSYNEQFF; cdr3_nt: TGTGCCAGCAGACCTGGTAGCGGCTCCTACAATGAGCAGTTCTTC
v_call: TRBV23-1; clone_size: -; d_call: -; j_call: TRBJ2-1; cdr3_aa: CASSLDYSEQFF; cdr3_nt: TGCGCCAGCAGCCTGGACTACTCAGAGCAGTTCTTC
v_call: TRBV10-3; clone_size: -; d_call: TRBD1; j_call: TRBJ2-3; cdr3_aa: CAISESEGQRIKGTQYF; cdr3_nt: TGTGCCATCAGTGAGTCAGAGGGACAGAGAATCAAGGGTACGCAGTATTTT
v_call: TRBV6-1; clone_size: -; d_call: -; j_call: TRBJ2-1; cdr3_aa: CASSESGRGSYNEQFF; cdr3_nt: TGTGCCAGCAGTGAGTCTGGCAGGGGCTCCTACAATGAGCAGTTCTTC
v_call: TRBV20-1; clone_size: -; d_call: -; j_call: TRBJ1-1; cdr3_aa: CSASGYPGGGTEAFF; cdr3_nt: TGCAGTGCTAGTGGCTACCCTGGGGGGGGCACTGAAGCTTTCTTT
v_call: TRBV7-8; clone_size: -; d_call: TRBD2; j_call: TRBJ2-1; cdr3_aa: CASSLGWGGNEQFF; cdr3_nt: TGTGCCAGCAGCCTTGGGTGGGGAGGGAATGAGCAGTTCTTC
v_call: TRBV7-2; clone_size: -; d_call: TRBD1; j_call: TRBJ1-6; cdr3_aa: CASSLGQGGNSPLHF; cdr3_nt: TGTGCCAGCAGCTTAGGACAGGGGGGTAATTCACCCCTCCACTTT
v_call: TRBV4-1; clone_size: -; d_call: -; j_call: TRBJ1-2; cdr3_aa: CASSQPTSPGGYTF; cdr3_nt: TGCGCCAGCAGCCAACCGACATCCCCAGGGGGCTACACCTTC
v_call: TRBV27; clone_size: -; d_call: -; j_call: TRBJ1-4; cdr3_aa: CASSLGLEREKLFF; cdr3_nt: TGTGCCAGCAGTCTGGGTCTAGAGAGGGAAAAACTGTTTTTT
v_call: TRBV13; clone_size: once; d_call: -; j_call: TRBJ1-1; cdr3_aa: CASSELQGPYTEAFF; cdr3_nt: TGTGCCAGCAGCGAACTACAAGGTCCATACACTGAAGCTTTCTTT
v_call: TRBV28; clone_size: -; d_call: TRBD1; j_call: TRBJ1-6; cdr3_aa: CASRNRGRFFHF; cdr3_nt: TGTGCCAGCAGAAACAGGGGGCGCTTCTTCCACTTT
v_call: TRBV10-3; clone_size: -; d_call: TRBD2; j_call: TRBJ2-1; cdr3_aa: CAIRGSGNLGPYNEQFF; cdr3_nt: TGTGCCATCAGGGGAAGCGGGAACCTAGGCCCCTACAATGAGCAGTTCTTC
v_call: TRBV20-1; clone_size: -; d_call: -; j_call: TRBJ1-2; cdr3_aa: CSASRGLIYGYTF; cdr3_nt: TGCAGTGCTAGTAGAGGTCTGATCTATGGCTACACCTTC
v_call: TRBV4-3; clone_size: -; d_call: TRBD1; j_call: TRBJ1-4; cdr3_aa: CASSPTGGTNEKLFF; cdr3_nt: TGCGCCAGCAGCCCGACAGGGGGAACTAATGAAAAACTGTTTTTT
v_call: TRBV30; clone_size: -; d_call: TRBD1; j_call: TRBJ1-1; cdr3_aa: CAWSGFGGGNTEAFF; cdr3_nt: TGTGCCTGGAGTGGGTTTGGAGGGGGCAACACTGAAGCTTTCTTT
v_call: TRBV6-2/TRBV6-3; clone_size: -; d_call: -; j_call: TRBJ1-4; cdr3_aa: CASSSGYGLFF; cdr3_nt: TGTGCCAGCAGTTCCGGGTATGGACTGTTTTTT
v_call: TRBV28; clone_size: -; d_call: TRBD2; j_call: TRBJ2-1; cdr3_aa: CASSPGLALEQFF; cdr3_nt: TGTGCCAGCAGCCCGGGACTAGCTCTTGAGCAGTTCTTC
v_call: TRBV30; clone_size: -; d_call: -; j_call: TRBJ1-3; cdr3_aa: CASRQSSGNTIYF; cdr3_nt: TGTGCCTCTCGACAGAGCTCTGGAAACACCATATATTTT
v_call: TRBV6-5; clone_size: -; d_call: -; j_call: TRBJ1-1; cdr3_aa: CASSRRQVSEAFF; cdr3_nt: TGTGCCAGCAGTCGAAGACAGGTCTCTGAAGCTTTCTTT
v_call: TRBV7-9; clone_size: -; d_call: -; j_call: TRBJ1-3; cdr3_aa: CASSLSPDSVQSSGNTIYF; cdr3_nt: TGTGCCAGCAGCTTATCTCCCGACAGCGTACAATCCTCTGGAAACACCATATATTTT
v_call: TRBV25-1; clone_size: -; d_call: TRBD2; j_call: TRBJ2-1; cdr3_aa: CASISNSGKSYNEQFF; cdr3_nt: TGTGCCAGCATATCGAATAGCGGGAAATCCTACAATGAGCAGTTCTTC
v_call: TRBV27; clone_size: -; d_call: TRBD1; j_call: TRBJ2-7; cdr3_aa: CASSPGQGTYEQYF; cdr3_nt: TGTGCCAGCAGTCCGGGACAGGGGACCTACGAGCAGTACTTC
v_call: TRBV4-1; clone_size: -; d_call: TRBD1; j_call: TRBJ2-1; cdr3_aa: CASSQPGQGKNEQFF; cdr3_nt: TGCGCCAGCAGCCAGCCGGGACAGGGGAAGAATGAGCAGTTCTTC
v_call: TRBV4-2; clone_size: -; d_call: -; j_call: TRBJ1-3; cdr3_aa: CASSQRSGDSGNTIYF; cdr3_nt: TGTGCCAGCAGCCAACGTTCAGGGGATTCTGGAAACACCATATATTTT
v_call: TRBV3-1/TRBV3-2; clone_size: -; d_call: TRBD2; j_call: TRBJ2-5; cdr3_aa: CASSLGRGETQYF; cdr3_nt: TGTGCCAGCAGCCTGGGGAGGGGAGAGACCCAGTACTTC
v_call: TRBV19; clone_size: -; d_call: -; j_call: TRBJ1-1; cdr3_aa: CASSMSLNTEAFF; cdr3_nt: TGTGCCAGTAGTATGTCGTTGAACACTGAAGCTTTCTTT
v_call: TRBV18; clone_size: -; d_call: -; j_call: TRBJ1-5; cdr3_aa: CASSPSSIDQPQHF; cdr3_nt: TGTGCCAGCTCACCATCTTCGATAGATCAGCCCCAGCATTTT
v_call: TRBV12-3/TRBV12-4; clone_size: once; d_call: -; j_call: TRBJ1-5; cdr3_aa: CASSFGGDLPQHF; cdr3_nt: TGTGCCAGCAGTTTCGGAGGGGATTTGCCCCAGCATTTT
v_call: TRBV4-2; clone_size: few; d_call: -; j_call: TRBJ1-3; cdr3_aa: CASSQAVTGNTIYF; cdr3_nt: TGTGCCAGCAGCCAGGCTGTTACTGGAAACACCATATATTTT
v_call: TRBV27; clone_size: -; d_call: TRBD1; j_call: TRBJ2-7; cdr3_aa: CASSPGTAPYEQYF; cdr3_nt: TGTGCCAGCAGTCCCGGGACAGCCCCCTACGAGCAGTACTTC
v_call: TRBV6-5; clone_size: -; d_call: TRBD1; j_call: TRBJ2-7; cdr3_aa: CASSYSRDRVDEQYF; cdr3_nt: TGTGCCAGCAGTTACTCTCGGGACAGGGTCGACGAGCAGTACTTC
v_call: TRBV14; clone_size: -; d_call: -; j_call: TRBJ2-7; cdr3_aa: CASSQESLFGEQYF; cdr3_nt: TGTGCCAGCAGCCAAGAAAGCCTCTTCGGCGAGCAGTACTTC
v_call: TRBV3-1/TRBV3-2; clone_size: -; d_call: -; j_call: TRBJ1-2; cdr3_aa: CASSRGLKDIYGYTF; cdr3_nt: TGTGCCAGCAGCCGAGGACTGAAAGATATCTATGGCTACACCTTC
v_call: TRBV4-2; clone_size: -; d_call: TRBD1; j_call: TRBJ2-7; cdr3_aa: CASSQARDSVSYEQYF; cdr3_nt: TGTGCCAGCAGCCAAGCAAGGGACAGCGTCTCCTACGAGCAGTACTTC